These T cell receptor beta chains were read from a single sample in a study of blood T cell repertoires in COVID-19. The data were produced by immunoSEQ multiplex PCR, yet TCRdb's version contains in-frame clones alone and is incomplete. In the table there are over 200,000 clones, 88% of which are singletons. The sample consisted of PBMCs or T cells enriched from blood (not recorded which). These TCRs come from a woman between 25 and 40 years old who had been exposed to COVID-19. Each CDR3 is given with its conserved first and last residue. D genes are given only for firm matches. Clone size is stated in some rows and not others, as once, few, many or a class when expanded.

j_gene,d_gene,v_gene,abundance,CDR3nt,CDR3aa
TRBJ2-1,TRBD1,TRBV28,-,TGTGCCAGCAGCCCCCTTGGACAGGGGGCCGGGGCCCCCCTAGGCTATGAGCAGTTCTTC,CASSPLGQGAGAPLGYEQFF
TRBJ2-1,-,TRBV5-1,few,TGCGCCAGCAGCTTGGGACAGCTCAATGAGCAGTTCTTC,CASSLGQLNEQFF
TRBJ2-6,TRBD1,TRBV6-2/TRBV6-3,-,TGTGCCAGCAGTTACCAAGGGTCCGGGGGACAGGGGAGAACTGGGGCCAACGTCCTGACTTTC,CASSYQGSGGQGRTGANVLTF
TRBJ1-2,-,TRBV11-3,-,TGTGCCAGCAGCTTGAAAACAGGGCCCTATGGCTACACCTTC,CASSLKTGPYGYTF
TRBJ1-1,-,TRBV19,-,TGTGCCAGTAGTACCCTAAAGGGGCAGGGTCGCACTGAAGCTTTCTTT,CASSTLKGQGRTEAFF
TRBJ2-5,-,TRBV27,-,TGTGCCAGCAGTCCGCACAAGGACTGGCTAGAGACCCAGTACTTC,CASSPHKDWLETQYF
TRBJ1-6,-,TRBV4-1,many,TGCGCCAGCAGCCAGGCCATTCGGACACTCGTCCTAAATTCACCCCTCCACTTT,CASSQAIRTLVLNSPLHF
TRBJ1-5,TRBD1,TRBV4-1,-,TGCGCCAGCAGCCCGCTACAGGGGGCCCTCAATCAGCCCCAGCATTTT,CASSPLQGALNQPQHF
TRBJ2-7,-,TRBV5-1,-,TGCGCCAGCAGCTACACGGGCTCCTACGAGCAGTACTTC,CASSYTGSYEQYF
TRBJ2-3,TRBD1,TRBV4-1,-,TGCGCCAGCAGCCAAGGGGGCGGACAGGTCCTCACAGATACGCAGTATTTT,CASSQGGGQVLTDTQYF
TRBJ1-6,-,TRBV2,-,TGTGCCAGCAACTTATTTGTGGAGTCACCCCTCCACTTT,CASNLFVESPLHF
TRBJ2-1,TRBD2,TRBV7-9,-,TGTGCCAGCAGCCTGGGACTAGCGGGCTACTCCTACAATGAGCAGTTCTTC,CASSLGLAGYSYNEQFF
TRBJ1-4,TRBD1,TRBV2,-,TGTGCCAGCAGTGAGGCGGGACAGGGAAGATTGGTGTTTTTT,CASSEAGQGRLVFF
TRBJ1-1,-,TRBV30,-,TGTGCCTGGAGTGGCAGGGTTAACACTGAAGCTTTCTTT,CAWSGRVNTEAFF
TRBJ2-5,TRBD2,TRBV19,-,TGTGCCAGCAAACTAGCGGGAGAAGAGACCCAGTACTTC,CASKLAGEETQYF
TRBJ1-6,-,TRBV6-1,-,TGTGCCAGCAGTGGCGGATTACAAGGCCCCCGAAATTCACCCCTCCACTTT,CASSGGLQGPRNSPLHF
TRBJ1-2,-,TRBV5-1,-,TGCGCCAGCAGCTCGACAGGAGAGGTTTATGGCTACACCTTC,CASSSTGEVYGYTF
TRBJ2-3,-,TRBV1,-,TGCACCAGCAGCCAAGATACGATTGGGACTAGCGGGAGGTTAAGCACAGATACGCAGTATTTT,CTSSQDTIGTSGRLSTDTQYF
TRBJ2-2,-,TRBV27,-,TGTGCCAGCAGTATATTTCCTAGGGGGACCGGGGAGCTGTTTTTT,CASSIFPRGTGELFF
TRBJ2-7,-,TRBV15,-,TGTGCCACCAGCAGAGATCGGGGTAGCGAGCAGTACTTC,CATSRDRGSEQYF
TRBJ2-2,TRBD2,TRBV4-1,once,TGCGCCAGCAGCACGGGACTAGCGGGAGTTCTGGCCGGGGAGCTGTTTTTT,CASSTGLAGVLAGELFF
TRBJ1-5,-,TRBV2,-,TGTGCCAGCAGTGAAGGGCAGGGTAGCAATCAGCCCCAGCATTTT,CASSEGQGSNQPQHF
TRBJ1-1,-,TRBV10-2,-,TGCGCCAGCAGTGGCATTACGGGGTCGAGGAACACTGAAGCTTTCTTT,CASSGITGSRNTEAFF
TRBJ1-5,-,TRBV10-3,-,TGTGCCATCAGTGACGGGGGGCAATGGACCCAGCATTTT,CAISDGGQWTQHF
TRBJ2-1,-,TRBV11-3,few,TGTGCCAGCAGCTTAGAAGCGCAGACTTACAATGAGCAGTTCTTC,CASSLEAQTYNEQFF
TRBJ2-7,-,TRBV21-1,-,TGTGCCAGCAGCAAAGCGGGCCCGAGCGGAAGATACGAGCAGTACTTC,CASSKAGPSGRYEQYF
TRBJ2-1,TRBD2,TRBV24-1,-,TGTGCCACCAGGGCGGGAGGTAGCGGGGTGGTCCACAATGAGCAGTTCTTC,CATRAGGSGVVHNEQFF
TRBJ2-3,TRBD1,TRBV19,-,TGTGCCAGTAGGGGGGACAGGGAAAAGACAGATACGCAGTATTTT,CASRGDREKTDTQYF
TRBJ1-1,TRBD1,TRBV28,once,TGTGCCAGCAGATCTACAGGGGGGAACACTGAAGCTTTCTTT,CASRSTGGNTEAFF
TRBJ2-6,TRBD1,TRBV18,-,TGTGCCAGCTCGCGACAGGGAAATGGGGCCAACGTCCTGACTTTC,CASSRQGNGANVLTF
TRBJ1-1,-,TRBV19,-,TGTGCCAGTAACGGCAGGGGTGGGACTGAAGCTTTCTTT,CASNGRGGTEAFF
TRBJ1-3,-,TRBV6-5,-,TGTGCCAGCAGTTACTCGGACTCGAGCTCTGGAAACACCATATATTTT,CASSYSDSSSGNTIYF
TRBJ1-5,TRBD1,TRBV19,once,TGTGCCAGTAGTAAGACAGGGTCGGGGTATCAGCCCCAGCATTTT,CASSKTGSGYQPQHF
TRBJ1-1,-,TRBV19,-,TGTGCCAGTAGTATTTCGCGGGAGGGAGATACTGAAGCTTTCTTT,CASSISREGDTEAFF
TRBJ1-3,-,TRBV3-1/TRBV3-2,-,TGTGCCAGCAGCCAGACCGTTATTGGCAGGTCTCTTTCTGGAAACACCATATATTTT,CASSQTVIGRSLSGNTIYF
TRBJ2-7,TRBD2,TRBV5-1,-,TGCGCCAGCAGCTTGGGGACTAGCGTCGACGAGCAGTACTTC,CASSLGTSVDEQYF
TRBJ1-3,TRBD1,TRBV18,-,TGTGCCAGCTCGGCGGGACAGGGGGCTGGAAACACCATATATTTT,CASSAGQGAGNTIYF
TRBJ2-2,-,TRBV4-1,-,TGCGCCAGCAGCAATTTGGGCCATAAGAGCGGGCTGTTTTTT,CASSNLGHKSGLFF
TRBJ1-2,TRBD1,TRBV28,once,TGTGCCAGCAGCCCACCCATAAACAGGGGTGGATACACCTTC,CASSPPINRGGYTF
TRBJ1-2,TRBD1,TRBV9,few,TGTGCCAGCAGCGTAGAGGGGGCCGACTATGGCTACACCTTC,CASSVEGADYGYTF
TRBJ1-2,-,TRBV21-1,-,TGTGCCAGCAGCAAAGCGCCACAGGGGTACTATGGCTACACCTTC,CASSKAPQGYYGYTF